One sample yielded the 9 T cell receptor beta chains listed below, sequenced in a study of patients and donors after allogeneic stem cell transplantation. TCRdb independently ran MiXCR on the RT-PCR reads; one entry per CDR3 protein. The profile shows approximately 410,000 distinct CDR3 sequences, approximately 16% of them singletons. The sample consisted of blood, either unsorted or a sorted T cell fraction (not recorded which). These receptor sequences come from a human donor who was either an allogeneic HSCT recipient or a stem cell or donor lymphocyte infusion donor (not recorded which). It is not recorded whose cells these are; they may come from a transplant donor.

The chain recombines TRBV7-9 with TRBJ2-6; 10 bases align to TRBD2. Germline CDR1 SEHNR, CDR2 FQNEAQ (reference sequence). CDR3 length: 17 amino acids. With V trimmed by 5 bases and J by 0 bases, 4 bases remained unmatched. The CDR3 sequence is CASSPGLAPSGANVLTF. CDR3 DNA: TGTGCCAGCAGCCCGGGACTAGCGCCCTCTGGGGCCAACGTCCTGACTTTC.

This clonotype was counted only a few times. The chain employs TRBV14 and TRBJ2-3; D may be TRBD1 (6 bases). V was pared by 2 bases and J by 1 base, with 13 bases between. The V gene's germline CDR1 is SGHDN and CDR2 FVKESK. The CDR3 has 16 residues. The CDR3 sequence: CASSQTVPGGTDTQYF. The CDR3, as DNA: TGTGCCAGCAGCCAAACGGTCCCAGGGGGCACAGATACGCAGTATTTT.

At least ten counts were recorded for this clonotype. In nucleotides, the CDR3 is TGTGCCAGCAGCCAAGGGACCACCAACAATGAGCAGTTCTTC. This encodes CASSQGTTNNEQFF. V gene TRBV3-1 combines with J gene TRBJ2-1; the D is unclear. Germline CDR1 and CDR2: LGHDT and YNNKEL (reference sequence). The CDR3 runs to 14 residues. Trimming took 1 base from V and 5 from J, leaving 9 bases between them.

J is TRBJ1-1 and V is TRBV18; 7 bases line up with TRBD1. The trim removed 3 bases at V and 1 base at J, leaving 8 bases unmatched. The germline CDR1 and CDR2 sequences are KGHSH and LQKENI. There are 16 residues in the CDR3. The CDR3 region is CASSPTGTDKNTEAFF. CDR3 sequence (DNA): TGTGCCAGCTCACCCACGGGGACAGACAAGAACACTGAAGCTTTCTTT.

The V call is TRBV6-5, the J call TRBJ2-3; tentative D call: TRBD2 (5 bases). Trimming cost V 0 bases and J 1 base, with 11 bases left between them. Per germline, CDR1 MNHEY and CDR2 SVGAGI. The CDR3 is made up of 16 amino acids. The CDR3 protein is CASSYSASSRTDTQYF. The CDR3 DNA follows: TGTGCCAGCAGTTACTCGGCTAGCAGCCGCACAGATACGCAGTATTTT.

The chain couples TRBV6-5 to TRBJ2-7; D may be TRBD1 (5 bases). In germline, CDR1 is MNHEY, CDR2 SVGAGI. V was shortened by 8 bases and J by 0 bases, with 8 bases between the two germline ends. CDR3 length equals 12 residues. The CDR3 protein is CASHRSSYEQYF. The CDR3, as DNA: TGTGCCAGCCACAGGAGCTCCTACGAGCAGTACTTC.

This clonotype was counted ten times or more. The chain carries TRBV15 and TRBJ1-3; D gene ambiguous. The CDR3 is made up of 12 amino acids. Germline loops: CDR1 LNHNV, CDR2 YYDKDF (reference sequence). CDR3 nucleotides: TGTGCTCTAACGGGGTCTGGAAACACCATATATTTT. This sequence encodes CALTGSGNTIYF.

CDR3 region: CASSARDQGYTQYF. The CDR3 nucleotides read TGCGCCAGCAGCGCGAGGGACCAAGGATATACGCAGTATTTT. V usage is TRBV5-1 and J usage is TRBJ2-3, with D possibly being TRBD1 or TRBD2 (5 bases each). The CDR3 sequence is 14 residues long. Trimming cost V 4 bases and J 7 bases, with 16 bases left between them. Germline V gene data show CDR1 as SGHRS and CDR2 as YFSETQ.

V usage is TRBV6-2 or TRBV6-3 and J usage is TRBJ2-3; D remains ambiguous. The CDR3 totals 13 residues. Trimming left V 6 bases short and J 2 bases short, with 9 bases between. Per the germline V gene, CDR1 is MNHEY and CDR2 is SVGEGT. CDR3 protein: CASRQRPTDTQYF. In nucleotides, the CDR3 is TGTGCCAGCAGACAGCGACCCACAGATACGCAGTATTTT.